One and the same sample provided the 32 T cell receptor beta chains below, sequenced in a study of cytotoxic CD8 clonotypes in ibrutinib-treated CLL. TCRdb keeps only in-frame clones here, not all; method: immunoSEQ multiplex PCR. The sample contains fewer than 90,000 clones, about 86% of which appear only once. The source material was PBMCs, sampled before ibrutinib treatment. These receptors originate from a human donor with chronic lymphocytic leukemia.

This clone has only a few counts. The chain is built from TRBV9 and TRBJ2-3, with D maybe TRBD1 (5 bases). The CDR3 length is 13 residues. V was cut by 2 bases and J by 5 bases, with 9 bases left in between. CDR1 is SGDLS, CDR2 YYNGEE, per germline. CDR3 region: CASSVTARDTQYF. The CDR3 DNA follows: TGTGCCAGCAGCGTGACAGCCCGAGATACGCAGTATTTT.

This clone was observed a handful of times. The CDR3 spells CASSFRGRDTEAFF. The DNA of the CDR3 is TGTGCCAGCAGTTTTCGGGGACGGGACACTGAAGCTTTCTTT. The rearrangement links TRBV27 to TRBJ1-1, with D possibly TRBD1 on 5 matching bases. Deletions cut 3 bases from V and 3 bases from J, with 11 bases between. This CDR3 spans 14 amino acids. Germline-derived CDR1 and CDR2 are MNHEY and SMNVEV (reference sequence).

CDR3 in DNA: TGTGCCAGTAGTAAAAAGACGGTTAACTATGGCTACACCTTC. Its translation is CASSKKTVNYGYTF. V gene TRBV19 combines with J gene TRBJ1-2; D is undetermined. The CDR3 has 14 residues. V lost 4 bases, J lost 1 base, and 10 bases lay in between. CDR1 LNHDA and CDR2 SQIVND come from the germline V gene (reference sequence).

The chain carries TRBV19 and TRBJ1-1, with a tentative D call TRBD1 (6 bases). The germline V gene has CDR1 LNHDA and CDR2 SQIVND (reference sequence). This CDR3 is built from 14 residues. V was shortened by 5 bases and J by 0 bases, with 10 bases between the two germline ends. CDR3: CASSFGQMNTEAFF. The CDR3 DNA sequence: TGTGCCAGTAGTTTCGGACAGATGAACACTGAAGCTTTCTTT.

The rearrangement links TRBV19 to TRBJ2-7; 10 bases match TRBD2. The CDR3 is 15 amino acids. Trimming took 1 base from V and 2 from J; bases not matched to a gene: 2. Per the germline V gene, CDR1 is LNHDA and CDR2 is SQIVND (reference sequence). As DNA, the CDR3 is TGTGCCAGTAGTATAGCTAGCGGGAGCCCCTACGAGCAGTACTTC. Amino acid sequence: CASSIASGSPYEQYF.

Here the CDR3 DNA reads TGTGCCAGCAGCTTACAGGGGGCGCGGCTTGCTCAGCCCCAGCATTTT. Amino acid sequence: CASSLQGARLAQPQHF. The chain uses TRBV7-2 and TRBJ1-5, with 8 nucleotides matching TRBD1. Germline lookup yields CDR1 SGHTA and CDR2 FQGNSA. V lost 2 bases and J lost 6; bases outside the gene matches: 9. CDR3 length equals 16 residues.

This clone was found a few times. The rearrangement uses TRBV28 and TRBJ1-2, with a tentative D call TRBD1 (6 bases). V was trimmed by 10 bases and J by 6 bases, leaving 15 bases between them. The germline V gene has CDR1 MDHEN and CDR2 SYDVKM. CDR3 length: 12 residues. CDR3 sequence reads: CATHRVKNGYTF. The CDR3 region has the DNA TGTGCCACCCACAGGGTCAAGAATGGCTACACCTTC.

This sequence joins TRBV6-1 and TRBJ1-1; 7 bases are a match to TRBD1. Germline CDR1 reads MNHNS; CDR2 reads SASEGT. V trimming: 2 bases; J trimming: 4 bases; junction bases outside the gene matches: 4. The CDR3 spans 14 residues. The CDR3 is CASSERDRLTEAFF. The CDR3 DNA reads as TGTGCCAGCAGTGAAAGGGACAGACTCACTGAAGCTTTCTTT.

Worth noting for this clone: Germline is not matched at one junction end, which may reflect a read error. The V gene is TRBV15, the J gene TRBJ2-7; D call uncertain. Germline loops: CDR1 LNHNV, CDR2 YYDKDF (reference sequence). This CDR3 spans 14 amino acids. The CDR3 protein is CATSREVFEVRASF. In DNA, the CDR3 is TGTGCCACCAGCAGAGAGGTTTTTGAGGTTCGGGCTAGCTTC. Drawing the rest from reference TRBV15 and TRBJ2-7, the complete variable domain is DAMVIQNPRYQVTQFGKPVTLSCSQTLNHNVMYWYQQKSSQAPKLLFHYYDKDFNNEADTPDNFQSRRPNTSFCFLDIRSPGLGDTAMYLCATSREVFEVRASFGPGTRLTVT.

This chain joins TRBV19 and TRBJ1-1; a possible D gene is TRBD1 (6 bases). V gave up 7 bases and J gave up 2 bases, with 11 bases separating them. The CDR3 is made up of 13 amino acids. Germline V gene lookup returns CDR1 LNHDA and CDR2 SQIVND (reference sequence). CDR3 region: CASIRTDNTEAFF. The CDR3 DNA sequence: TGTGCCAGTATCCGGACAGATAACACTGAAGCTTTCTTT.

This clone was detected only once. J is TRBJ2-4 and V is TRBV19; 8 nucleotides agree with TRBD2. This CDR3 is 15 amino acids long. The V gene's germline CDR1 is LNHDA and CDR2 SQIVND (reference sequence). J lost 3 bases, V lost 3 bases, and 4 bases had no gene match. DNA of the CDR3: TGTGCCAGTAGTATCTCAGCGGGAGTCAAAAACATTCAGTACTTC. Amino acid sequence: CASSISAGVKNIQYF. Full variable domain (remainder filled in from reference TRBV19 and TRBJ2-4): DGGITQSPKYLFRKEGQNVTLSCEQNLNHDAMYWYRQDPGQGLRLIYYSQIVNDFQKGDIAEGYSVSREKKESFPLTVTSAQKNPTAFYLCASSISAGVKNIQYFGAGTRLSVL.

CDR3 region: CASSKGGTEDTQYF. The CDR3, as DNA: TGTGCCAGCAGCAAGGGGGGGACGGAGGATACGCAGTATTTT. J is TRBJ2-3 and V is TRBV6-1, with a possible D match to TRBD2 (7 bases). Germline-derived CDR1 and CDR2 are MNHNS and SASEGT. V gave up 6 bases and J gave up 6 bases, with 16 bases separating them. This CDR3 is 14 amino acids long.

CDR3 amino acids: CASARGEIPEAFF. The DNA for the CDR3 is TGTGCCTCCGCGAGGGGGGAGATCCCTGAAGCTTTCTTT. This chain links TRBV19 with TRBJ1-1, with a weak D call TRBD1 (6 bases). Trimming removed 11 bases from V and 6 bases from J, with 19 bases in between. Germline V CDR1 and CDR2: LNHDA, SQIVND (reference sequence). This CDR3 has 13 amino acids. Together with reference TRBV19 and TRBJ1-1, the CDR3 gives the full variable domain: DGGITQSPKYLFRKEGQNVTLSCEQNLNHDAMYWYRQDPGQGLRLIYYSQIVNDFQKGDIAEGYSVSREKKESFPLTVTSAQKNPTAFYLCASARGEIPEAFFGQGTRLTVV.

CDR3 nucleotides: TGTGCCAGCGTATCTCAGAGGGGGGAGCATCAGCCCCAGCATTTT. It is translated as CASVSQRGEHQPQHF. The V and J genes are TRBV6-1 and TRBJ1-5, with TRBD1 as a possible D gene (6 bases). There are 15 residues in the CDR3. CDR1 MNHNS and CDR2 SASEGT come from the germline V gene. Trimming stripped 8 bases from V and 5 bases from J, with 19 bases between.

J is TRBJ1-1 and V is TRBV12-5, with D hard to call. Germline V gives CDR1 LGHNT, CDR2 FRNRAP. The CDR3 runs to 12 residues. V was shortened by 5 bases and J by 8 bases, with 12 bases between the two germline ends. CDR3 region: CASGPSPEEAFF. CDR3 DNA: TGTGCTAGTGGTCCCTCGCCAGAAGAAGCTTTCTTT.

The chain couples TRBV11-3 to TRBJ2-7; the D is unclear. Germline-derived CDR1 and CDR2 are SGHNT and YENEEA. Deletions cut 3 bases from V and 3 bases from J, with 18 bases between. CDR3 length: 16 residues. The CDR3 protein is CASSFELVKDGYEQYF. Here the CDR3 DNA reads TGTGCCAGCAGCTTCGAGCTGGTCAAGGATGGCTACGAGCAGTACTTC.

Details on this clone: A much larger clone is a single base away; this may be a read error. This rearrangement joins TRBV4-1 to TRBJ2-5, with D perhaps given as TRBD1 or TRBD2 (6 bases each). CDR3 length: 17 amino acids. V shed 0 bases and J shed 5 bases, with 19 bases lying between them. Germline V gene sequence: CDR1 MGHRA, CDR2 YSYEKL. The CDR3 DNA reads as TGCGCCAGCAGCCAAGAAGAAGGCGTCGGGGGCGCGGAGACCCAGTACTTC. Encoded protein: CASSQEEGVGGAETQYF.

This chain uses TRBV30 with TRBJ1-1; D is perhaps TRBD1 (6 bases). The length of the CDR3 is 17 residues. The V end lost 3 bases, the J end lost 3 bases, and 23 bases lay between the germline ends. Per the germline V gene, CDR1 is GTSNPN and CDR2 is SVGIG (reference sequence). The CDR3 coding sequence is TGTGCCTGGAGGGTTGGGTTCCCAGGGGTTCGGGACACTGAAGCTTTCTTT. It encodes CAWRVGFPGVRDTEAFF.

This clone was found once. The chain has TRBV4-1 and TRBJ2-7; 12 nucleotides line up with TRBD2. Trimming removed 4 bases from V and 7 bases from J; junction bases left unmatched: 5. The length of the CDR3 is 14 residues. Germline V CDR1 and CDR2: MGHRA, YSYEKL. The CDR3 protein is CASSPGLAGREQYF. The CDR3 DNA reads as TGCGCCAGCAGCCCTGGACTAGCGGGAAGGGAGCAGTACTTC.

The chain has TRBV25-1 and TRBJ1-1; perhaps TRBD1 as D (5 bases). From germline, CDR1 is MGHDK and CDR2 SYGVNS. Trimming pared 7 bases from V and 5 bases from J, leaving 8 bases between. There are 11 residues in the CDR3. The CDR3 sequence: CASTGGTEAFF. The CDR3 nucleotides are TGTGCCAGCACGGGGGGAACTGAAGCTTTCTTT.

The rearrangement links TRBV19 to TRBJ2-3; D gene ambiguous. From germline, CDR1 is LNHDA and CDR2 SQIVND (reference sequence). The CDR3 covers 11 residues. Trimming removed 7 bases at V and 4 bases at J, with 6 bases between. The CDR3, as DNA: TGTGCCAGTACTAAATCAGATACGCAGTATTTT. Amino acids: CASTKSDTQYF.

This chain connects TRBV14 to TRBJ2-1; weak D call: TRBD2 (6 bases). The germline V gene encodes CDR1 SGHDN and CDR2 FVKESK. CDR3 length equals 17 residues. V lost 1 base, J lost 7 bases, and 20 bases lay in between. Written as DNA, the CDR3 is TGTGCCAGCAGCCAAGGGTCTTTGGGGGGAGGAAGAAATGAGCAGTTCTTC. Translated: CASSQGSLGGGRNEQFF.

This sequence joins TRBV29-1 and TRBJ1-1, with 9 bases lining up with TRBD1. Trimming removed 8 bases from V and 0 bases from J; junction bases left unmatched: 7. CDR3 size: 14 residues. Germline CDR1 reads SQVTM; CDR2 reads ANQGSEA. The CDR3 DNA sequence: TGCAGCACTGGACAGGGGCCGCTGAACACTGAAGCTTTCTTT. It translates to CSTGQGPLNTEAFF.

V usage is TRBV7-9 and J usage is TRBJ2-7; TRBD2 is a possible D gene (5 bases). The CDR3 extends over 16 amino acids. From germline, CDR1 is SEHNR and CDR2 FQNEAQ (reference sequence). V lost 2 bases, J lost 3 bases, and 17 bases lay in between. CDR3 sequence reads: CASSLYATGRLYEQYF. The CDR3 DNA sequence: TGTGCCAGCAGCTTATATGCAACGGGGAGACTCTACGAGCAGTACTTC.

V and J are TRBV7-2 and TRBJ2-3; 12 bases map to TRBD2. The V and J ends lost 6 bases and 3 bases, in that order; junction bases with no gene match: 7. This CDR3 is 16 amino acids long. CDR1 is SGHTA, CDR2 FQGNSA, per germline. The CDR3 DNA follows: TGTGCCAGCAGACGCACCGGGACTAGCGGGACAGATACGCAGTATTTT. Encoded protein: CASRRTGTSGTDTQYF.

The DNA of the CDR3 is TGTGCCTACAGCGGATTGGGGGACGAGCAGTACTTC. It yields the protein CAYSGLGDEQYF. The rearrangement joins TRBV7-9 to TRBJ2-7; D tentatively fits TRBD1 or TRBD2 (5 bases each). Germline V gene sequence: CDR1 SEHNR, CDR2 FQNEAQ (reference sequence). Trimming removed 11 bases at V and 5 bases at J, with 16 bases between. The CDR3 runs to 12 residues. Looking up the rest from reference TRBV7-9 and TRBJ2-7 gives the full variable domain: DTGVSQNPRHKITKRGQNVTFRCDPISEHNRLYWYRQTLGQGPEFLTYFQNEAQLEKSRLLSDRFSAERPKGSFSTLEIQRTEQGDSAMYLCAYSGLGDEQYFGPGTRLTVT.

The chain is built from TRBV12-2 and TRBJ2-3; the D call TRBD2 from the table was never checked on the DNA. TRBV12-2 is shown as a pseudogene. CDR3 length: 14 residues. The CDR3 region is CASRLGLSGYTQYF. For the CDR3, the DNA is TGTGCAAGTCGCTTAGGACTATCGGGATATACGCAGTATTTT.

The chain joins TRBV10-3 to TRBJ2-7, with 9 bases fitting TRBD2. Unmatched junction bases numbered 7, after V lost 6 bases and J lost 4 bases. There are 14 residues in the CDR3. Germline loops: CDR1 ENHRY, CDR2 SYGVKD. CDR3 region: CAISGTSSRYEQYF. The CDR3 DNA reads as TGTGCCATCAGCGGGACTAGCAGTAGGTACGAGCAGTACTTC.

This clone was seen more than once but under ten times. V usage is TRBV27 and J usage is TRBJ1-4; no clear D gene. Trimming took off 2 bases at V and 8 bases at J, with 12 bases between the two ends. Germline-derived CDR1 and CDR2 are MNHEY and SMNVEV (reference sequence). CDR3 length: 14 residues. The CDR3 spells CASSLSPNGEKLFF. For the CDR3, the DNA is TGTGCCAGCAGTTTAAGTCCGAACGGCGAAAAACTGTTTTTT.

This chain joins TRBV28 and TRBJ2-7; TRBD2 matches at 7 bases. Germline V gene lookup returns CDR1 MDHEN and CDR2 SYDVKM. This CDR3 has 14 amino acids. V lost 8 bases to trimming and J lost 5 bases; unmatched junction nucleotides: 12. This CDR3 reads CASDGGNEWDEQYF. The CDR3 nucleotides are TGTGCCAGCGACGGGGGGAACGAATGGGACGAGCAGTACTTC. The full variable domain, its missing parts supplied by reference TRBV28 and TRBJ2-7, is DVKVTQSSRYLVKRTGEKVFLECVQDMDHENMFWYRQDPGLGLRLIYFSYDVKMKEKGDIPEGYSVSREKKERFSLILESASTNQTSMYLCASDGGNEWDEQYFGPGTRLTVT.

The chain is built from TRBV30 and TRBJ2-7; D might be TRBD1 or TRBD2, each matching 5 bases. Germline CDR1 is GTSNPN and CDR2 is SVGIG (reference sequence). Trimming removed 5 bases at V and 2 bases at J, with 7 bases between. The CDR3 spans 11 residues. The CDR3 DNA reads TGTGCCTGGGGGGGTACCTACGAGCAGTACTTC. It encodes CAWGGTYEQYF.

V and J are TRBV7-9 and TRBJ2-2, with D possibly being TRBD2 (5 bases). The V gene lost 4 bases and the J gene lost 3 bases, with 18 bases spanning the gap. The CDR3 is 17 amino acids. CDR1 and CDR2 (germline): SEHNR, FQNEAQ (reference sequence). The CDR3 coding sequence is TGTGCCAGCAGCTCGCCCGCGCGGGTCTCGGACACCGGGGAGCTGTTTTTT. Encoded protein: CASSSPARVSDTGELFF.